The next 3 T cell receptor beta chains were all read from a single sample in a study of T cell responses to AZD1222 COVID-19 vaccine. TCRdb's table, derived via immunoSEQ multiplex PCR, lists solely in-frame clones and lacks some. The table records roughly 150,000 clones, 85% to 95% of them present only once. This specimen consisted of peripheral blood, obtained 28 days after the second AZD1222 dose. The source of these receptors is an adult who received the AZD1222 COVID-19 vaccine.

The chain has TRBV12-5 and TRBJ1-1; 11 bases are shared with TRBD1. This CDR3 region has 17 residues. Germline CDR1 and CDR2: LGHNT and FRNRAP. V was clipped by 0 bases and J by 5 bases; unmatched bases: 8. CDR3 protein: CASGLVRTGGLRTEAFF. The DNA of the CDR3 is TGTGCTAGTGGTTTGGTAAGGACAGGGGGCTTGAGGACTGAAGCTTTCTTT.

The chain links TRBV3-1 (or the pseudogene TRBV3-2) to TRBJ1-1; TRBD1 might be the D (5 bases). This CDR3 has 14 amino acids. Germline CDR1 reads LGHDT; CDR2 reads YNNKEL (reference sequence). The ends were cut back, 1 base at V and 4 bases at J, with 10 bases in the middle. The CDR3 bases are TGTGCCAGCAGCCAAGCGGGGGGGGTCACTGAAGCTTTCTTT. Its protein is CASSQAGGVTEAFF.

The genes are TRBV11-1 and TRBJ1-1; D possibly corresponds to TRBD1 (5 bases). This CDR3 is 15 amino acids long. In germline, CDR1 is SGHAT, CDR2 FQDESV (reference sequence). V was trimmed by 1 base and J by 1 base, leaving 10 bases between them. CDR3 nucleotide sequence: TGTGCCAGCAGCTTAGGGTTGGGACCGAACACTGAAGCTTTCTTT. This codes for CASSLGLGPNTEAFF.